A single sample is the source of the 30 T cell receptor beta chains below, sequenced in a study of monozygotic twins with inflammatory bowel disease. TCRdb reprocessed the 5' RACE reads, keeping one entry per CDR3 protein, no DNA. This repertoire includes 330,000 or so distinct CDR3 sequences. The specimen was blood. Receptors were obtained from a human donor with ulcerative colitis or Crohn's disease, or a healthy co-twin of an affected twin (not recorded which).

The rearrangement links TRBV28 to TRBJ1-2. Germline V gene lookup returns CDR1 MDHEN and CDR2 SYDVKM. There are 15 residues in the CDR3. The CDR3 region is CASSFSRMVDHGYTF.

The chain links TRBV15 to TRBJ2-1; TCRdb reports TRBD1, a call that lacks DNA to check it against. The CDR3 runs 13 residues. Germline CDR1 is LNHNV and CDR2 is YYDKDF (reference sequence). CDR3 sequence reads: CATSRDPGGEQFF.

V and J are TRBV12-3 or TRBV12-4 and TRBJ1-1; without DNA, the TCRdb call of TRBD1 cannot be checked. The CDR3 runs to 14 residues. CDR3 loop: CASTLPRGTGEAFF.

CDR3 sequence reads: CASSRTGDSGNTIYF. This rearrangement joins TRBV7-2 to TRBJ1-3. CDR3 length equals 15 residues. Germline V CDR1 and CDR2: SGHTA, FQGNSA.

The chain carries TRBV3-1 and TRBJ2-1; lacking DNA, the TRBD2 call made by TCRdb goes unchecked. This CDR3 region has 16 residues. Germline V lookup: CDR1 LGHDT, CDR2 YNNKEL (reference sequence). CDR3: CASSQLLAGAGYEQFF.

The rearrangement links TRBV11-2 to TRBJ1-1. The CDR3 runs 13 residues. Germline CDR1 and CDR2: SGHAT and FQNNGV. CDR3 region: CASSTQRSTEAFF.

This chain joins TRBV20-1 and TRBJ2-1; TCRdb's D call of TRBD1 is untestable without DNA. This CDR3 has 11 residues. The V gene's germline CDR1 is DFQATT and CDR2 SNEGSKA (reference sequence). The CDR3 sequence is CSARGVAEQFF.

The rearrangement uses TRBV20-1 and TRBJ1-6. The CDR3 extends over 16 amino acids. Germline CDR1 is DFQATT and CDR2 is SNEGSKA (reference sequence). CDR3: CSATWSRAAYNSPLHF.

The chain has TRBV5-6 and TRBJ1-1. The CDR3 is 15 amino acids. Looked up from germline, CDR1 is SGHDT and CDR2 is YYEEEE. The CDR3 sequence is CASNLGELGRPQAFF.

The rearrangement uses TRBV20-1 and TRBJ2-3; no DNA is available, so the TRBD1 call from TCRdb remains unchecked. CDR3 length: 14 residues. CDR1 is DFQATT, CDR2 SNEGSKA, per germline (reference sequence). The CDR3 sequence is CSAMGQGVADTQYF.

This chain connects TRBV7-8 to TRBJ2-7; the TCRdb call, TRBD1, lacks DNA for checking. The CDR3 is made up of 14 amino acids. Germline lookup yields CDR1 SGHVS and CDR2 FQNEAQ. The CDR3 sequence is CASSLAGQGYEQYF. Full variable domain (rest looked up from reference TRBV7-8 and TRBJ2-7): GAGVSQSPRYKVAKRGQDVALRCDPISGHVSLFWYQQALGQGPEFLTYFQNEAQLDKSGLPSDRFFAERPEGSVSTLKIQRTQQEDSAVYLCASSLAGQGYEQYFGPGTRLTVT.

V is TRBV7-2 and J is TRBJ2-7; TCRdb reports TRBD1, a call that lacks DNA to check it against. This CDR3 has 17 amino acids. Germline V gene lookup returns CDR1 SGHTA and CDR2 FQGNSA. Here the CDR3 reads CASSLASSGQGYYEQYF.

The V and J genes are TRBV20-1 and TRBJ2-1; TCRdb designates TRBD2, a call that cannot be tested without DNA. Germline V gene data show CDR1 as DFQATT and CDR2 as SNEGSKA (reference sequence). The CDR3 extends over 13 amino acids. The CDR3 sequence: CSARLAGGNEQFF.

The V and J genes are TRBV7-2 and TRBJ1-5; TCRdb's D call, TRBD1, is unchecked because there is no DNA. This CDR3 spans 15 amino acids. Per germline, CDR1 SGHTA and CDR2 FQGNSA. The CDR3 sequence: CASSLGGLSNQPQHF.

The J gene is TRBJ1-6, the V gene TRBV20-1. The V gene's germline CDR1 is DFQATT and CDR2 SNEGSKA (reference sequence). The CDR3 runs to 13 residues. This CDR3 is CSAPTGYNSPLHF.

V usage is TRBV24-1 and J usage is TRBJ2-1; the D gene TCRdb calls, TRBD2, cannot be checked with no DNA. The CDR3 totals 14 residues. The germline V gene encodes CDR1 KGHDR and CDR2 SFDVKD. The CDR3 here is CATSDPGLANEQFF.

CDR3 region: CASSEQGADNEQFF. The chain combines TRBV7-2 with TRBJ2-1; the D call of TRBD1 rests on TCRdb alone, since no DNA is present to check it. CDR1 is SGHTA and CDR2 is FQGNSA in the germline V gene. The CDR3 sequence is 14 residues long.

This chain joins TRBV2 and TRBJ2-1; TCRdb proposes TRBD2, but this gene call is untestable without DNA. Germline CDR1 SNHLY, CDR2 FYNNEI. The length of the CDR3 is 15 residues. CDR3 residues: CASSEGTSGRNEQFF.

The rearrangement links TRBV5-1 to TRBJ2-4; as DNA is missing, the TRBD1 call by TCRdb cannot be tested. The germline V gene has CDR1 SGHRS and CDR2 YFSETQ. This CDR3 spans 18 amino acids. CDR3 sequence reads: CASSLQPAGQGMADIQYF.

This chain connects TRBV20-1 to TRBJ2-7; TCRdb proposes TRBD2, but this gene call is untestable without DNA. Per the germline V gene, CDR1 is DFQATT and CDR2 is SNEGSKA (reference sequence). This CDR3 spans 14 amino acids. CDR3: CSARLAGASNEQYF.

The rearrangement links TRBV7-2 to TRBJ2-1; TCRdb picks TRBD2, but there is no DNA to check that call. Germline CDR1 and CDR2: SGHTA and FQGNSA. The CDR3 length is 14 residues. CDR3 in amino acids: CASSLADPSDEQFF.

This sequence joins TRBV4-1 and TRBJ2-1; the TCRdb D gene call, TRBD1, has no DNA to confirm it. This CDR3 has 16 residues. Germline CDR1 MGHRA, CDR2 YSYEKL. The CDR3 reads CASSQEFTGAANEQFF.

V usage is TRBV20-1 and J usage is TRBJ2-1. The CDR3 sequence is 14 residues long. Germline values: CDR1 DFQATT, CDR2 SNEGSKA (reference sequence). The CDR3 loop is CSASGGSSYNEQFF.

The gene calls are TRBV5-1 and TRBJ1-2. The CDR3 spans 13 residues. The germline gives CDR1 SGHRS, CDR2 YFSETQ. CDR3 amino acids: CASSREVTLGYTF.

This chain links TRBV27 with TRBJ1-5. CDR3 length equals 15 residues. Germline loops: CDR1 MNHEY, CDR2 SMNVEV (reference sequence). CDR3 protein: CASSLAGALNQPQHF.

The V gene is TRBV19, the J gene TRBJ1-2; TCRdb proposes TRBD1, but this gene call is untestable without DNA. CDR3 length: 13 residues. Germline values: CDR1 LNHDA, CDR2 SQIVND (reference sequence). This CDR3 is CASNRGFNDGYTF.

The J gene is TRBJ1-6, the V gene TRBV15. CDR1 and CDR2 from the germline V gene are LNHNV and YYDKDF (reference sequence). CDR3 length equals 16 residues. This chain's CDR3 is CATSREEFGSSSPLHF.

This rearrangement joins TRBV5-1 to TRBJ2-1; TCRdb's D gene call, TRBD2, goes unchecked for lack of DNA. In germline, CDR1 is SGHRS, CDR2 YFSETQ. This CDR3 has 15 amino acids. CDR3 protein: CASSLVAGLYNEQFF.

The chain is built from TRBV7-9 and TRBJ2-7; TCRdb's D call of TRBD2 is untestable without DNA. Germline CDR1 SEHNR, CDR2 FQNEAQ (reference sequence). This CDR3 region has 16 residues. CDR3 loop: CASSSLLAGGAYEQYF.

V is TRBV7-2 and J is TRBJ2-7; TCRdb's assignment of TRBD2 cannot be checked, as there is no DNA. The CDR3 length is 17 residues. In germline, CDR1 is SGHTA, CDR2 FQGNSA. CDR3 sequence reads: CASSLKAGLAGSYEQYF.